Described below is a single TCR beta chain sequence and its context. This sample was taken from a study of T-cell memory formation after mild COVID-19. Study-level background: Largely, TCR clusters stayed within a single donor.

TCRdb redid the calling of the 5' RACE reads with MiXCR, one entry per CDR3 protein. The table has 470,000 or so distinct CDR3 sequences, about 20% seen once; the top ten hold roughly 8.4%. Germline V gene lookup returns CDR1 DFQATT and CDR2 SNEGSKA (reference sequence). The V gene end was trimmed by 5 bases and the J gene end by 2 bases; junction bases not matched to a gene: 1. The CDR3 is 13 amino acids. The sequence came from an adult woman who had mild COVID-19 (a few samples of this study predate the infection). Cell type and time point are not known. Sequencing was carried out using PBMCs or a T cell subset sorted from them (not recorded which). The chain links TRBV20-1 to TRBJ2-7; 12 bases align to TRBD2. The CDR3: CSALAGGPYEQYF. The DNA of the CDR3 is TGCAGTGCTCTAGCGGGAGGGCCCTACGAGCAGTACTTC.